This T cell receptor beta chain was documented in a study of a mutant IDH1 vaccine in newly diagnosed glioma. Across the study: Vaccine administration was initiated 4-6 weeks following radiotherapy alone, or with temozolomide cycles. Treated patients had a mean age of roughly 44 years and a sex split that was roughly 60% male and around 38% female. Those enrolled had earlier been treated with radiotherapy, temozolomide, or both, mostly both. Study observations and caveats: Changes in top peripheral clonotypes did not appear linked to pseudoprogression.

Unmatched junction bases numbered 9, after V lost 0 bases and J lost 0 bases. The CDR3 is 17 residues long. Germline CDR1 and CDR2: SGHRS and YFSETQ. TCRdb's table, derived via immunoSEQ multiplex PCR, lists solely in-frame clones and lacks some. The sample yields 50,000 or so clones, 90% to 95% seen once. Stated time point: week 11, during vaccination. What each vaccine dose contained was 300 ug of mutant IDH1 20-mer peptide, accompanied by topical imiquimod. Turning to this clone: Its antigen is unidentified.

This TCR was sampled from a man aged 45 to 65 with glioma. The sequences come from PBMCs, collected from a glioma patient whose treatment included an IDH1 peptide vaccine. The rearrangement joins TRBV5-1 to TRBJ2-7; 7 bases are shared with TRBD1. The CDR3 here is CASSLASGTDYSYEQYF. The CDR3 coding sequence is TGCGCCAGCAGCTTGGCCTCCGGGACAGACTACTCCTACGAGCAGTACTTC.